This entry concerns a single T cell receptor (beta chain). Trimming left V 0 bases short and J 3 bases short, with 3 bases between. CDR1 is LGHNA, CDR2 YNFKEQ, per germline. The CDR3 is 12 amino acids. The data derive from a study of shared clonotypes between healthy human individuals. Cells designated naive CD8 were CD45RO-negative and were positively selected for CCR7, with terminally differentiated effector memory CD45RA+ cells excluded. The donors were adults (healthy and HIV-negative) with no recent acute infections or vaccinations. Adult Caucasians living in Nashville, Tennessee made up all of the donors. Sequenced by immunoSEQ multiplex PCR; TCRdb stores in-frame clones only, minus some. The data contain 2 million or so clones, less than 95% of them singletons.

Sequencing was done on a sample of naive CD8+ T cells sorted from blood. The chain combines TRBV4-2 with TRBJ2-7; no clear D. This TCR was sampled from a man younger than 35 in good health. The CDR3 DNA sequence: TGTGCCAGCAGCCAAGATGACTACGAGCAGTACTTC. Translated: CASSQDDYEQYF.